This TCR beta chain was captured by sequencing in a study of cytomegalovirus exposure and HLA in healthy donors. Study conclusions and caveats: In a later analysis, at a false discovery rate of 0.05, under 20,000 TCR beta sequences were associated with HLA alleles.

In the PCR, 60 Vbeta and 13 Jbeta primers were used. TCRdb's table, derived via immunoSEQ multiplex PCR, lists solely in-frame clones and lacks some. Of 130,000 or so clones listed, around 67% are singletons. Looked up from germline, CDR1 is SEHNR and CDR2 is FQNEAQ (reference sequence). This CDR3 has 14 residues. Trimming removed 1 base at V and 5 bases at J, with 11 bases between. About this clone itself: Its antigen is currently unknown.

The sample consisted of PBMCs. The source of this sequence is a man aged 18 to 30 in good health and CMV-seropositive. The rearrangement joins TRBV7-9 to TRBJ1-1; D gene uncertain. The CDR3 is CASSLGDPRTEAFF. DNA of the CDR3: TGTGCCAGCAGCTTAGGTGATCCGAGAACTGAAGCTTTCTTT. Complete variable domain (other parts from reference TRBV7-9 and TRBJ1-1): DTGVSQNPRHKITKRGQNVTFRCDPISEHNRLYWYRQTLGQGPEFLTYFQNEAQLEKSRLLSDRFSAERPKGSFSTLEIQRTEQGDSAMYLCASSLGDPRTEAFFGQGTRLTVV.